This T cell receptor (beta chain) appears in the sequencing data of a study of blood T cell repertoires in COVID-19. Per the original methods: Reference gene primers were amplified, and this amplification served to estimate nucleated cell counts. The method was immunoSEQ multiplex PCR; TCRdb's version includes in-frame clones alone and lacks a portion of them. D and trimming were read from the DNA, whereas the V and J calls and clone size are those reported in that table. The sample yields 180,000 or so clones, roughly 86% seen once. Living in 24 US areas, the participants were between roughly 18 and 90 years of age. V dropped 7 bases and J dropped 8; count of bases not matched to a gene: 6. The CDR3 runs to 12 residues. Germline lookup yields CDR1 SGHRS and CDR2 YFSETQ.

This clonotype originated in a woman in her thirties who had recovered from COVID-19. The sequenced material came from PBMCs or T cells enriched from blood (not recorded which). The chain links TRBV5-1 to TRBJ1-5; TRBD1 matches at 7 bases. As DNA, the CDR3 is TGCGCCAGCCTAGGGGGCGCCGAGCCCCAGCATTTT. This sequence encodes CASLGGAEPQHF.